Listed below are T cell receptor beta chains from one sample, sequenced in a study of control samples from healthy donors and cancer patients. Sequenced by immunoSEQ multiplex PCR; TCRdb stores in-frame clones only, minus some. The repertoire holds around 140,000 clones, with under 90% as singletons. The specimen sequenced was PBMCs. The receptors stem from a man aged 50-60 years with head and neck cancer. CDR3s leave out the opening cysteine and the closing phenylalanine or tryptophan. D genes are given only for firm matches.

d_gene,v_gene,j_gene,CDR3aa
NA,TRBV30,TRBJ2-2,AWSVGNTGELF
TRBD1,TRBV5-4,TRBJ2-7,ASSPDRGYEQY
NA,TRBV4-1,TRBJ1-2,ASSQEDSSGYT
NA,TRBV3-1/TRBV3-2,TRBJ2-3,ASSQATIGDTQY
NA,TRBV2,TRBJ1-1,ASSVDTEAF
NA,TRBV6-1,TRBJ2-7,ASSEAGSGYYEQY
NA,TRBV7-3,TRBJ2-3,ASSPQGGSPPDTQY
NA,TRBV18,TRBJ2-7,ASSPQGDEQY
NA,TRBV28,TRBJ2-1,ASSSLQLYNEQF
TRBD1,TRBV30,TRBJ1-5,AWSVPWTGDRGCNQPQH
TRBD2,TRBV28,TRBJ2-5,ASSFRLAAGVETQY
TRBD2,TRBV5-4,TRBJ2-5,ASSLAGRETQY
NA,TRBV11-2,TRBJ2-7,ASSGLPYEQY
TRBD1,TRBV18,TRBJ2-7,ASSPERTGDYEQY
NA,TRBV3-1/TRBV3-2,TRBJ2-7,ASSLQWEASYEQY
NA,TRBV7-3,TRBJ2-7,ASSPMGGAAYEQY
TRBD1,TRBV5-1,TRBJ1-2,ASSWGQGRALGYT
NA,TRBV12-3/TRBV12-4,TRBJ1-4,ASLLGGGEKLF
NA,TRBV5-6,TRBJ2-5,ASSPTDFQETQY
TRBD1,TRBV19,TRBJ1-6,ASSIPGQGDNSPLH
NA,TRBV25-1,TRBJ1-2,ASSEWAGVMVYT
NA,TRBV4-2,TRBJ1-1,ASSQDESGPEAF
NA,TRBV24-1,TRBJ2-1,ATSDLDWASYNEQF
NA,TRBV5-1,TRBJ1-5,ASSLVGGRAQPQH
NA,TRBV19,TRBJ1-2,ASTIGGVTNGYT
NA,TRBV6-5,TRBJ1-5,ASNYGPLENQPQH
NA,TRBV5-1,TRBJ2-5,ASSPSPGETQY
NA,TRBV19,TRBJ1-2,ASSPRGQSYGYT
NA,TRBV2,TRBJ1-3,ASTNSGNTIY
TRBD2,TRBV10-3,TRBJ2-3,AISGPKTSGSTDTQY
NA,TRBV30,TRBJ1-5,AWSLGGNQPQH
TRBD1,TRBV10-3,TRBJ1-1,AISVGTGINTEAF
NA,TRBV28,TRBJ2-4,ASSPSQGVRAKNIQY
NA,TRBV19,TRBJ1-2,ASSTLRDSRSGYT
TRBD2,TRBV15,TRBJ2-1,ATSRDERAGGPSEQF
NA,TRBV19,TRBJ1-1,ASSIRPQGSTEAF
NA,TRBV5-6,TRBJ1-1,ASSLVGRGNTEAF
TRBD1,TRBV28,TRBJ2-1,ASSSGQTSYNEQF
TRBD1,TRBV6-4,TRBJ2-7,ASSDRDRVLLVRLRQY
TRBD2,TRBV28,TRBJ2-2,ASSLRLAGPTGGELF
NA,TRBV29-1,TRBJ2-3,SLGTLGTDTQY
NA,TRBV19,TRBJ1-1,ASRWPGNTEAF
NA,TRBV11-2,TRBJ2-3,ASSLERGHTDTQY
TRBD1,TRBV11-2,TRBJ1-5,ASSLFGTGNQPQH
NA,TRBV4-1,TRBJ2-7,ASSPRAGSSYEQY